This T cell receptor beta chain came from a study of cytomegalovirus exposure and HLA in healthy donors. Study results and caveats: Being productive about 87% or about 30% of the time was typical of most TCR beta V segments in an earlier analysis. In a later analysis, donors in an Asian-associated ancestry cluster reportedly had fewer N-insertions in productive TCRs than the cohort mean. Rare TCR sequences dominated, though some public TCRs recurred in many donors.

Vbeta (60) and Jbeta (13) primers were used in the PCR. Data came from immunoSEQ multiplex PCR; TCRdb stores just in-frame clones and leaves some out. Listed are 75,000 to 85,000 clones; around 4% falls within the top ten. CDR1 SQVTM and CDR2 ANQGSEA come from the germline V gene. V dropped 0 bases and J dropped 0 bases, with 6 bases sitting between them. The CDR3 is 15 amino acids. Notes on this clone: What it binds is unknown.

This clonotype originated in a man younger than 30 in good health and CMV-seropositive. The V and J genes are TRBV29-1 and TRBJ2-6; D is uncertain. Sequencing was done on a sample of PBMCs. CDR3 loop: CSVEDPSSGANVLTF. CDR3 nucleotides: TGCAGCGTTGAAGATCCGAGCTCTGGGGCCAACGTCCTGACTTTC.